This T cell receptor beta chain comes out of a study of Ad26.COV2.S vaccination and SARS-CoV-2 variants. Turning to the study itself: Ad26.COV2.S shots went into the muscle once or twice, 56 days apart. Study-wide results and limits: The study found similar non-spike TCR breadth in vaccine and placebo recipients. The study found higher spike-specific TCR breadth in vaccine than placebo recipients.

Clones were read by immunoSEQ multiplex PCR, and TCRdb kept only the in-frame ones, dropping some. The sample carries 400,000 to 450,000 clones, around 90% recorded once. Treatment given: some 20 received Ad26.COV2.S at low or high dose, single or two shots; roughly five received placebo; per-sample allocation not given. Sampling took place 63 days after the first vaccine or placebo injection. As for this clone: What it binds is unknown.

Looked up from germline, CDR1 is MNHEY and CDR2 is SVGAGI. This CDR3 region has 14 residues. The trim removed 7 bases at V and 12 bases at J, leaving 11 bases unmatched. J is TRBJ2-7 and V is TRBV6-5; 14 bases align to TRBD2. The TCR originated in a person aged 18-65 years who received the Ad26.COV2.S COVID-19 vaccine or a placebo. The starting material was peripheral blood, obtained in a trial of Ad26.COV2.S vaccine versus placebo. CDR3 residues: CASTGTSGSKWRYF. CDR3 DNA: TGTGCCAGCACCGGGACTAGCGGGAGTAAATGGAGGTACTTC.